This T cell receptor (beta chain) was profiled in a study of shared clonotypes between healthy human individuals. This CDR3 region has 23 residues. Germline CDR1 MDHEN, CDR2 SYDVKM. Trimming at V came to 6 bases and at J to 0 bases, leaving 24 bases not matched to a gene. Here immunoSEQ multiplex PCR was the method, and the copy in TCRdb shows in-frame clones only, minus some. The sample records about 380,000 clones, roughly 96% being singletons. V usage is TRBV28 and J usage is TRBJ2-7, with 15 bases aligning to TRBD2. This receptor was identified in a man aged 25 to 45 in good health. The specimen was memory CD8+ T cells sorted from blood. Subset denoted: CD45RO+ cells pooled with CCR7-negative TemRA cells. CDR3 sequence: CASRGVGTGWSGTSGRFSYEQYF. As DNA, the CDR3 is TGTGCCAGCAGGGGTGTTGGGACAGGGTGGTCGGGGACTAGCGGGAGGTTCTCCTACGAGCAGTACTTC. Looking up the rest from reference TRBV28 and TRBJ2-7 gives the full variable domain: DVKVTQSSRYLVKRTGEKVFLECVQDMDHENMFWYRQDPGLGLRLIYFSYDVKMKEKGDIPEGYSVSREKKERFSLILESASTNQTSMYLCASRGVGTGWSGTSGRFSYEQYFGPGTRLTVT.